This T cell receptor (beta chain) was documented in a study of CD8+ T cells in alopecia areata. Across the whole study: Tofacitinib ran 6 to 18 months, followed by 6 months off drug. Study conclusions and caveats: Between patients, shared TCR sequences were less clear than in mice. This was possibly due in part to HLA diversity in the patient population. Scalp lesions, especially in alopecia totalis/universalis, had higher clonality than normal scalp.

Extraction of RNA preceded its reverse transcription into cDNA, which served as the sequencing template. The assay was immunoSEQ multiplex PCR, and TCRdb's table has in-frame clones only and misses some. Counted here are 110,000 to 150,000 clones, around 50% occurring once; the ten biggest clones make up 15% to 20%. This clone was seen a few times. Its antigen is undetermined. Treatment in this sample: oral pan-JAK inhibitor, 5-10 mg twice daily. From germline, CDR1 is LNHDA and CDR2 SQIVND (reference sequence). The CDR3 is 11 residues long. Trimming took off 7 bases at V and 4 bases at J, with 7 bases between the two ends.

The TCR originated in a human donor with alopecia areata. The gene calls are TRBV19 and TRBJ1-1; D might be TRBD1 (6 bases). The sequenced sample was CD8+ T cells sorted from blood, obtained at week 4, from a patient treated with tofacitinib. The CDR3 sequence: CASKTGTEAFF. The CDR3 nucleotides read TGTGCCAGTAAGACAGGCACTGAAGCTTTCTTT.